These T cell receptor beta chains were read from a single sample in a study of cytomegalovirus exposure and HLA in healthy donors. Sequencing was performed with immunoSEQ multiplex PCR; in TCRdb, only in-frame clones are kept and a portion is missing. The table includes approximately 200,000 clones, 84% detected once. Sequences were obtained from PBMCs. The receptors come from a boy aged 5-17 years in good health and CMV-seronegative. Both conserved end residues are part of each CDR3. The D gene is left open where the match is weak. Only some rows state a clone size, as once, few, many or a class for expanded clones.

V gene: TRBV9; J gene: TRBJ2-3; CDR3 length: 16; clone size: NA; D gene: TRBD2; CDR3 protein: CASSVGRGRIADTQYF; CDR3 DNA: TGTGCCAGCAGCGTAGGTCGCGGGAGAATAGCAGATACGCAGTATTTT
V gene: TRBV11-3; J gene: TRBJ2-7; CDR3 length: 10; clone size: few; D gene: TRBD1; CDR3 protein: CASPRDRTYF; CDR3 DNA: TGTGCCAGCCCACGGGACAGAACTTACTTC
V gene: TRBV9; J gene: TRBJ1-2; CDR3 length: 17; clone size: NA; D gene: NA; CDR3 protein: CASSVSNLAGANYGYTF; CDR3 DNA: TGTGCCAGCAGCGTATCGAATTTGGCGGGAGCTAACTATGGCTACACCTTC
V gene: TRBV4-1; J gene: TRBJ2-1; CDR3 length: 18; clone size: NA; D gene: TRBD2; CDR3 protein: CASSQESSGRFSHNEQFF; CDR3 DNA: TGCGCCAGCAGCCAAGAATCTAGCGGGAGGTTCAGCCACAATGAGCAGTTCTTC
V gene: TRBV13; J gene: TRBJ1-5; CDR3 length: 16; clone size: NA; D gene: NA; CDR3 protein: CASSLGRSPGNQPQHF; CDR3 DNA: TGTGCCAGCAGCTTAGGGCGGTCCCCTGGCAATCAGCCCCAGCATTTT
V gene: TRBV5-4; J gene: TRBJ2-2; CDR3 length: 10; clone size: once; D gene: NA; CDR3 protein: CASALGELFF; CDR3 DNA: TGTGCCAGCGCGCTCGGGGAGCTGTTTTTT
V gene: TRBV27; J gene: TRBJ1-2; CDR3 length: 13; clone size: NA; D gene: TRBD1; CDR3 protein: CASSQRQGYGYTF; CDR3 DNA: TGTGCCAGCAGTCAGCGACAGGGTTATGGCTACACCTTC
V gene: TRBV2; J gene: TRBJ2-3; CDR3 length: 13; clone size: NA; D gene: TRBD2; CDR3 protein: CASSLAGADTQYF; CDR3 DNA: TGTGCCAGCAGTCTAGCGGGAGCAGATACGCAGTATTTT
V gene: TRBV4-1; J gene: TRBJ1-3; CDR3 length: 16; clone size: NA; D gene: NA; CDR3 protein: CASSQETAGSGNTIYF; CDR3 DNA: TGCGCCAGCAGCCAAGAAACGGCAGGGTCTGGAAACACCATATATTTT
V gene: TRBV29-1; J gene: TRBJ2-7; CDR3 length: 14; clone size: NA; D gene: TRBD2; CDR3 protein: CSDPGLAGGGEQYF; CDR3 DNA: TGCAGCGACCCGGGACTAGCGGGAGGTGGGGAGCAGTACTTC
V gene: TRBV29-1; J gene: TRBJ1-1; CDR3 length: 9; clone size: few; D gene: NA; CDR3 protein: CSGGREAFF; CDR3 DNA: TGCAGCGGCGGGAGGGAAGCTTTCTTT
V gene: TRBV5-8; J gene: TRBJ1-1; CDR3 length: 14; clone size: NA; D gene: TRBD1; CDR3 protein: CASSRGQFATEAFF; CDR3 DNA: TGTGCCAGCAGCCGGGGACAGTTTGCCACTGAAGCTTTCTTT
V gene: TRBV6-1; J gene: TRBJ2-3; CDR3 length: 11; clone size: NA; D gene: NA; CDR3 protein: CASTLADTQYF; CDR3 DNA: TGTGCCAGCACCTTAGCGGATACGCAGTATTTT
V gene: TRBV9; J gene: TRBJ1-1; CDR3 length: 14; clone size: NA; D gene: NA; CDR3 protein: CASNPGGGSTEAFF; CDR3 DNA: TGTGCCAGCAACCCGGGGGGTGGTAGCACTGAAGCTTTCTTT
V gene: TRBV7-2; J gene: TRBJ2-1; CDR3 length: 14; clone size: NA; D gene: NA; CDR3 protein: CASSLVLGRNEQFF; CDR3 DNA: TGTGCCAGCAGCTTAGTTCTCGGGAGAAATGAGCAGTTCTTC
V gene: TRBV6-6; J gene: TRBJ2-7; CDR3 length: 14; clone size: NA; D gene: TRBD2; CDR3 protein: CASSYDGLASEQYF; CDR3 DNA: TGTGCCAGCAGTTACGACGGACTAGCGAGCGAGCAGTACTTC
V gene: TRBV9; J gene: TRBJ2-1; CDR3 length: 15; clone size: NA; D gene: TRBD2; CDR3 protein: CASGRGGGSRGEQFF; CDR3 DNA: TGTGCCAGCGGTCGCGGGGGGGGTAGTAGGGGTGAGCAGTTCTTC
V gene: TRBV6-1; J gene: TRBJ2-1; CDR3 length: 18; clone size: NA; D gene: TRBD2; CDR3 protein: CASSEGTSGSSGRNEQFF; CDR3 DNA: TGTGCCAGCAGTGAGGGGACTAGCGGGAGTTCGGGTAGAAATGAGCAGTTCTTC
V gene: TRBV5-1; J gene: TRBJ2-2; CDR3 length: 16; clone size: NA; D gene: NA; CDR3 protein: CASSFRTAGNTGELFF; CDR3 DNA: TGCGCCAGCAGCTTTCGGACCGCGGGTAACACCGGGGAGCTGTTTTTT
V gene: TRBV7-9; J gene: TRBJ2-7; CDR3 length: 12; clone size: NA; D gene: NA; CDR3 protein: CASTNRVNEQYF; CDR3 DNA: TGTGCCAGCACCAACAGGGTTAACGAGCAGTACTTC
V gene: TRBV14; J gene: TRBJ2-7; CDR3 length: 13; clone size: NA; D gene: TRBD1; CDR3 protein: CASRGQGPYEQYF; CDR3 DNA: TGTGCCAGCAGGGGACAGGGGCCCTACGAGCAGTACTTC
V gene: TRBV2; J gene: TRBJ1-1; CDR3 length: 13; clone size: NA; D gene: NA; CDR3 protein: CASSVLANTEAFF; CDR3 DNA: TGTGCCAGCAGTGTACTTGCGAACACTGAAGCTTTCTTT
V gene: TRBV7-2; J gene: TRBJ1-2; CDR3 length: 14; clone size: NA; D gene: TRBD1; CDR3 protein: CASSLGDRSYGYTF; CDR3 DNA: TGTGCCAGCAGCCTAGGGGACAGATCCTATGGCTACACCTTC
V gene: TRBV9; J gene: TRBJ1-1; CDR3 length: 16; clone size: NA; D gene: TRBD1; CDR3 protein: CASSVAGGEMNTAAFF; CDR3 DNA: TGTGCCAGCAGCGTAGCAGGGGGAGAGATGAACACTGCAGCTTTCTTT
V gene: TRBV19; J gene: TRBJ2-7; CDR3 length: 15; clone size: NA; D gene: NA; CDR3 protein: CASSIEVTVLPRQYF; CDR3 DNA: TGTGCCAGTAGTATAGAGGTAACCGTACTACCACGACAGTACTTC
V gene: TRBV5-1; J gene: TRBJ1-2; CDR3 length: 14; clone size: once; D gene: NA; CDR3 protein: CASSLLSESGGYTF; CDR3 DNA: TGCGCCAGCAGCCTACTTTCCGAGTCCGGTGGCTACACCTTC
V gene: TRBV7-9; J gene: TRBJ1-3; CDR3 length: 16; clone size: NA; D gene: NA; CDR3 protein: CASSFGLWGLGDTIYF; CDR3 DNA: TGTGCCAGCAGCTTCGGTCTATGGGGCCTCGGTGACACCATATATTTT
V gene: TRBV2; J gene: TRBJ2-3; CDR3 length: 14; clone size: NA; D gene: NA; CDR3 protein: CASSPGLLTDTQYF; CDR3 DNA: TGTGCCAGCAGTCCGGGACTGCTCACAGATACGCAGTATTTT
V gene: TRBV9; J gene: TRBJ1-1; CDR3 length: 13; clone size: few; D gene: NA; CDR3 protein: CASSVGRKTEAFF; CDR3 DNA: TGTGCCAGCAGCGTGGGGCGTAAAACTGAAGCTTTCTTT
V gene: TRBV10-3; J gene: TRBJ1-2; CDR3 length: 13; clone size: NA; D gene: NA; CDR3 protein: CAISGGGLNGYTF; CDR3 DNA: TGTGCCATCAGTGGCGGTGGTCTTAATGGCTACACCTTC
V gene: TRBV6-4; J gene: TRBJ1-1; CDR3 length: 13; clone size: NA; D gene: NA; CDR3 protein: CASSESLNTEAFF; CDR3 DNA: TGTGCCAGCAGTGAATCACTAAACACTGAAGCTTTCTTT
V gene: TRBV7-2; J gene: TRBJ2-7; CDR3 length: 12; clone size: NA; D gene: NA; CDR3 protein: CASSSNRNEQYF; CDR3 DNA: TGTGCCAGCAGCTCTAACAGGAACGAGCAGTACTTC
V gene: TRBV11-3; J gene: TRBJ1-1; CDR3 length: 12; clone size: NA; D gene: NA; CDR3 protein: CASAGGNTEAFF; CDR3 DNA: TGTGCCAGCGCGGGGGGGAACACTGAAGCTTTCTTT
V gene: TRBV6-4; J gene: TRBJ2-1; CDR3 length: 14; clone size: NA; D gene: NA; CDR3 protein: CASSAAGSSNEQFF; CDR3 DNA: TGTGCCAGCAGTGCAGCGGGCTCTTCCAATGAGCAGTTCTTC
V gene: TRBV5-1; J gene: TRBJ1-1; CDR3 length: 15; clone size: NA; D gene: NA; CDR3 protein: CASSLEVGVNTEAFF; CDR3 DNA: TGCGCCAGCAGCTTGGAAGTCGGGGTGAACACTGAAGCTTTCTTT
V gene: TRBV5-4; J gene: TRBJ2-7; CDR3 length: 19; clone size: NA; D gene: TRBD2; CDR3 protein: CASSYGGLWATAGVGEQYF; CDR3 DNA: TGTGCCAGCAGCTATGGGGGACTTTGGGCTACGGCGGGAGTTGGCGAGCAGTACTTC
V gene: TRBV6-1; J gene: TRBJ1-2; CDR3 length: 13; clone size: NA; D gene: NA; CDR3 protein: CATGGPRAYGYTF; CDR3 DNA: TGTGCCACCGGGGGACCCAGGGCCTATGGCTACACCTTC
V gene: TRBV30; J gene: TRBJ2-7; CDR3 length: 14; clone size: NA; D gene: TRBD1; CDR3 protein: CAWDAGTGHYEQYF; CDR3 DNA: TGTGCCTGGGACGCCGGGACAGGTCACTACGAGCAGTACTTC
V gene: TRBV19; J gene: TRBJ1-1; CDR3 length: 12; clone size: NA; D gene: NA; CDR3 protein: CASTGENTEAFF; CDR3 DNA: TGTGCCAGTACAGGGGAGAACACTGAAGCTTTCTTT
V gene: TRBV5-1; J gene: TRBJ2-5; CDR3 length: 18; clone size: NA; D gene: TRBD1; CDR3 protein: CASSRAYPGQGGRETQYF; CDR3 DNA: TGCGCCAGCAGCAGAGCCTACCCGGGACAGGGGGGTCGAGAGACCCAGTACTTC
V gene: TRBV7-9; J gene: TRBJ2-7; CDR3 length: 13; clone size: once; D gene: NA; CDR3 protein: CATSLTSSYEQYF; CDR3 DNA: TGTGCCACCTCCCTTACTAGCTCCTACGAGCAGTACTTC
V gene: TRBV2; J gene: TRBJ2-1; CDR3 length: 13; clone size: NA; D gene: TRBD2; CDR3 protein: CASGTRQQNEQFF; CDR3 DNA: TGTGCCAGTGGGACTAGACAGCAGAATGAGCAGTTCTTC
V gene: TRBV19; J gene: TRBJ2-7; CDR3 length: 15; clone size: NA; D gene: NA; CDR3 protein: CASTPSGHGLYEQYF; CDR3 DNA: TGTGCCAGTACCCCCTCGGGACACGGTCTCTACGAGCAGTACTTC
V gene: TRBV9; J gene: TRBJ2-2; CDR3 length: 16; clone size: NA; D gene: TRBD2; CDR3 protein: CASSSSSGRTGGELFF; CDR3 DNA: TGTGCCAGCAGCTCATCTAGCGGGAGGACTGGCGGGGAGCTGTTTTTT
V gene: TRBV6-1; J gene: TRBJ2-3; CDR3 length: 18; clone size: NA; D gene: TRBD2; CDR3 protein: CASSVSGGAVFPTDTQYF; CDR3 DNA: TGTGCCAGCAGTGTAAGCGGGGGGGCCGTTTTCCCCACAGATACGCAGTATTTT
V gene: TRBV4-1; J gene: TRBJ1-1; CDR3 length: 16; clone size: NA; D gene: NA; CDR3 protein: CASSQDLGASGAEAFF; CDR3 DNA: TGCGCCAGCAGCCAAGATTTGGGGGCCTCAGGGGCGGAAGCTTTCTTT
V gene: TRBV30; J gene: TRBJ2-5; CDR3 length: 12; clone size: NA; D gene: NA; CDR3 protein: CAWRTGEETQYF; CDR3 DNA: TGTGCCTGGAGAACGGGGGAAGAGACCCAGTACTTC
V gene: TRBV12-5; J gene: TRBJ1-1; CDR3 length: 11; clone size: NA; D gene: NA; CDR3 protein: CASVLKFEAFF; CDR3 DNA: TGTGCTAGTGTCCTAAAATTTGAAGCTTTCTTT
V gene: TRBV7-9; J gene: TRBJ2-2; CDR3 length: 16; clone size: NA; D gene: NA; CDR3 protein: CASSFRMGPATGELFF; CDR3 DNA: TGTGCCAGCAGCTTTCGAATGGGGCCGGCCACCGGGGAGCTGTTTTTT
V gene: TRBV27; J gene: TRBJ1-2; CDR3 length: 15; clone size: NA; D gene: NA; CDR3 protein: CASSLARSINYGYTF; CDR3 DNA: TGTGCCAGCAGTTTAGCGAGGAGTATAAACTATGGCTACACCTTC